The present entry profiles one TCR beta chain with its context. The antigen is unknown. It was RNA transcripts that yielded the amplified TCR beta CDR3 regions. First-round RT-PCR with HTBI primers amplified the TCR CDR3 region. TCRdb called the multiplex PCR reads again in MiXCR, with one record for every CDR3 protein. The table lists more than 500,000 distinct CDR3 sequences, 35% to 50% of them singletons. In germline, CDR1 is SGHTA, CDR2 FQGTGA. The CDR3 covers 15 residues. After removal of 2 bases from V and 7 bases from J, the junction contained 7 bases not matched to a gene. The sample belongs to a study of T cells in Graves' hyperthyroidism and ophthalmopathy. Clinicians diagnosed patients from clinical symptoms, serum thyroxine and TRAb, thyroid ultrasound and orbital computed tomography. General study points: Separating ophthalmopathy from stable hyperthyroidism was achieved by a 13 V-J model. A median around 5.9 months before onset, the model predicted ophthalmopathy.

V and J are TRBV7-3 and TRBJ2-2, with TRBD2 matching 7 bases. The TCR sequence derives from an adult woman with Graves' disease, either hyperthyroidism or ophthalmopathy (not recorded which). Specimen: peripheral blood or thyroid tissue (not recorded which). The CDR3 loop reads CASSLQAGVVGELFF. The CDR3 DNA sequence: TGTGCCAGCAGCTTACAGGCGGGAGTGGTCGGGGAGCTGTTTTTT. The full variable domain, with the rest looked up from reference TRBV7-3 and TRBJ2-2, is GAGVSQTPSNKVTEKGKYVELRCDPISGHTALYWYRQSLGQGPEFLIYFQGTGAADDSGLPNDRFFAVRPEGSVSTLKIQRTERGDSAVYLCASSLQAGVVGELFFGEGSRLTVL.